This T cell receptor (beta chain) was observed in a study of CD8+CD57+ T cells in acquired aplastic anemia. The wider study: An average of approximately 3.2 ug of DNA was obtained from sorted CD4+ and CD8+ cells. Study-wide findings and caveats: With respect to CD8+ Simpson's diversity, patients and controls did not differ significantly. Patients and controls were found to share around 30 CD8+ CDR3 sequences.

By flow cytometry, patients selected for sequencing had shown an expansion of CD8+CD57+ cells. In all patients, the disease was severe acquired aplastic anemia. Many counts were recorded for this clonotype. What it binds is not known. The use of genomic DNA as template underpinned the TCR beta VDJ and CDR3 profiling. A single record per CDR3 protein comes from TCRdb applying MiXCR to the reads. This table has about 160,000 distinct CDR3 sequences, 40% to 60% appearing once. The sample was sorted CD4+, CD8+, or CD8+CD57+ T cells (not recorded which) from PBMCs. This receptor was identified in a human donor with aplastic anemia.

This chain's CDR3 is CSATDRDSNQPQHF. The CDR3 region has the DNA TGCAGTGCGACCGACAGGGATAGCAATCAGCCCCAGCATTTT. The V gene is TRBV20-1, the J gene TRBJ1-5, with 7 positions matching TRBD1. In germline, CDR1 is DFQATT, CDR2 SNEGSKA (reference sequence). The CDR3 consists of 14 residues. With V trimmed by 6 bases and J by 0 bases, 5 bases remained unmatched.